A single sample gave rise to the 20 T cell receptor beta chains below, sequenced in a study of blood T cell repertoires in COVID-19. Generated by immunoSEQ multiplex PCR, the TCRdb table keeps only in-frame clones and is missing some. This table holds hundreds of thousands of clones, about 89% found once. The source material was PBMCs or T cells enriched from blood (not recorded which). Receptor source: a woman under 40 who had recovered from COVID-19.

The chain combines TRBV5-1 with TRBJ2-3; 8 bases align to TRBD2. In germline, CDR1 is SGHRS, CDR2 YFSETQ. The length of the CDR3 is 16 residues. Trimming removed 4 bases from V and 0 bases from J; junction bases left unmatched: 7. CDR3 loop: CASSPWTSSSTDTQYF. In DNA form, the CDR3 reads TGCGCCAGCAGCCCCTGGACTAGCTCTAGCACAGATACGCAGTATTTT.

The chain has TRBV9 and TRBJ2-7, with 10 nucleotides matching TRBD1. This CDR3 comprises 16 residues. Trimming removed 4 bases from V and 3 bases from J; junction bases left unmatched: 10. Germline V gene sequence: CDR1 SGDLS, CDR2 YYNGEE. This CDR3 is CASSRRTDRGLYEQYF. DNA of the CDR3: TGTGCCAGCAGCCGTAGGACTGACAGGGGGCTCTACGAGCAGTACTTC.

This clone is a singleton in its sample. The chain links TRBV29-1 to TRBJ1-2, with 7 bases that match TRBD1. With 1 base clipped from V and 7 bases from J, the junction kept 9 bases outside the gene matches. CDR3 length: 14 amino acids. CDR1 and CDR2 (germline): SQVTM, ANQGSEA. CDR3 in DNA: TGCAGCGTTGAAGGGTCAGGGGGAAAGGGTGGCTACACCTTC. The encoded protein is CSVEGSGGKGGYTF.

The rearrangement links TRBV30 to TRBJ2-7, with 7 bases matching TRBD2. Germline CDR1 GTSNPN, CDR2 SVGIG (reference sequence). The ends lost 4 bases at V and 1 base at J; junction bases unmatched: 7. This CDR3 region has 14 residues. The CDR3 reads CAWNTGGDSYEQYF. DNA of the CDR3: TGTGCCTGGAACACGGGAGGTGATTCCTACGAGCAGTACTTC.

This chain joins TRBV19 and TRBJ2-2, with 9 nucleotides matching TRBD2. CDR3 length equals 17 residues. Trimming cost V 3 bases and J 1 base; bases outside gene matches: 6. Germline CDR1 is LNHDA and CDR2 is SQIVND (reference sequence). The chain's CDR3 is CASSMRGAGGNTGELFF. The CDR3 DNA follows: TGTGCCAGTAGTATGAGAGGAGCGGGGGGGAACACCGGGGAGCTGTTTTTT.

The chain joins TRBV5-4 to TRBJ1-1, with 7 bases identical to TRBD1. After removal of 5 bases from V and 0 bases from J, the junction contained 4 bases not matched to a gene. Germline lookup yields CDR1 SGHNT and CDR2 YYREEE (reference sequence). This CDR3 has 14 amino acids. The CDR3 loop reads CASSSGQLNTEAFF. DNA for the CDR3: TGTGCCAGCAGTTCGGGACAGCTGAACACTGAAGCTTTCTTT.

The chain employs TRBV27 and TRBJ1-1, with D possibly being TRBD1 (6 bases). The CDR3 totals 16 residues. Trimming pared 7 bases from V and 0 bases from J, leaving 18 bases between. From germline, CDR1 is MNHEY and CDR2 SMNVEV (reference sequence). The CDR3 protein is CASTPRRDTLNTEAFF. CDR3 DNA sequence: TGTGCCAGCACCCCCCGACGGGACACTTTGAACACTGAAGCTTTCTTT.

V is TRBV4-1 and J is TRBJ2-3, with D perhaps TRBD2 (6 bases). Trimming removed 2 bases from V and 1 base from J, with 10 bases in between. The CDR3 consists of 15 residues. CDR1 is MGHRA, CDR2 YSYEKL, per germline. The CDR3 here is CASSQTGDGTDTQYF. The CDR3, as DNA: TGCGCCAGCAGCCAAACGGGAGATGGCACAGATACGCAGTATTTT.

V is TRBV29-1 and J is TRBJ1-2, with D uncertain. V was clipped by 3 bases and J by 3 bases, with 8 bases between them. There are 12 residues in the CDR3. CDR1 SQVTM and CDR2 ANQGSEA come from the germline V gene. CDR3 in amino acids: CSVDLVYYGYTF. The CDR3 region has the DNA TGCAGCGTTGATTTAGTCTACTATGGCTACACCTTC.

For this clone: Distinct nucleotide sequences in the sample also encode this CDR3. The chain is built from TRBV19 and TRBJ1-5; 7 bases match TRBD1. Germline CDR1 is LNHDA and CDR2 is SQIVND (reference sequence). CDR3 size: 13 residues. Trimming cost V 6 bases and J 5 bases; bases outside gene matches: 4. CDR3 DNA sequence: TGTGCCAGTAGGGCGACAGGGTATCAGCCCCAGCATTTT. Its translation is CASRATGYQPQHF.

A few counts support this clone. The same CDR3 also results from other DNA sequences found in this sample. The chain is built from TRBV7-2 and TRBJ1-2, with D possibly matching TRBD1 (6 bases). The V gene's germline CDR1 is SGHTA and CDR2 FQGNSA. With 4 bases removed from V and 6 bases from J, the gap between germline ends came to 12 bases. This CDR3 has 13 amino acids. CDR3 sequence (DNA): TGTGCCAGCAGCTCCCCTCCAGGGGATGGCTACACCTTC. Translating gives CASSSPPGDGYTF.

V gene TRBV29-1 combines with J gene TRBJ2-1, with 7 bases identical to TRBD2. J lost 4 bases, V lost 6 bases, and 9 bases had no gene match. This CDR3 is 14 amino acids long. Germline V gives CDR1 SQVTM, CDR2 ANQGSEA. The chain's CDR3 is CSVKGAGRYNEQFF. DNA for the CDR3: TGCAGCGTCAAAGGAGCGGGAAGATACAATGAGCAGTTCTTC.

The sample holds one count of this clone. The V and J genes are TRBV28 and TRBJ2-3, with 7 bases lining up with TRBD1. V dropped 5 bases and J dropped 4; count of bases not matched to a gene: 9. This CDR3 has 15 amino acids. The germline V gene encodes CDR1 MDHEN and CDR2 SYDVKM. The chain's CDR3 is CASSPSGQTADTQYF. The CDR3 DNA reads TGTGCCAGCAGTCCCTCGGGACAGACGGCAGATACGCAGTATTTT.

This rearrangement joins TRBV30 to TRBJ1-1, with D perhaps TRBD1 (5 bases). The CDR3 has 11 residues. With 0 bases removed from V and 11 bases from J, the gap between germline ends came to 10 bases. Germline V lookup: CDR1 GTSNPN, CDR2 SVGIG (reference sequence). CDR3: CAWSVGGFAFF. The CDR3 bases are TGTGCCTGGAGTGTGGGGGGTTTTGCTTTCTTT.

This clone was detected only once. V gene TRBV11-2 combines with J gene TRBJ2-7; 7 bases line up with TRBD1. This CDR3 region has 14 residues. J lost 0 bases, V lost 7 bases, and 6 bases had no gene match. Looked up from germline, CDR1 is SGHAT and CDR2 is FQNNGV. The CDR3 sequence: CASTRDSNSYEQYF. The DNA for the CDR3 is TGTGCCAGCACCAGGGACAGTAACTCCTACGAGCAGTACTTC.

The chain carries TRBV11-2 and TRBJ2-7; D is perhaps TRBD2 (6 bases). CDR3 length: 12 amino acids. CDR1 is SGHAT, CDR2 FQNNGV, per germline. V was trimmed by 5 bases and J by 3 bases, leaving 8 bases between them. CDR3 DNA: TGTGCCAGCAGCGGTAGCGGCTACGAGCAGTACTTC. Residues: CASSGSGYEQYF.

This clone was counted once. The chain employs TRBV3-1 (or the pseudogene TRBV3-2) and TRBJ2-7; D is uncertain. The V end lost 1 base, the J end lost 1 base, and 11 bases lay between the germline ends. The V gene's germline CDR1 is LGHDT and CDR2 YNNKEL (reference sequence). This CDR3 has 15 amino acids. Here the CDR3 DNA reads TGTGCCAGCAGCCAAGCCCAGGCTGCGTCCTACGAGCAGTACTTC. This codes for CASSQAQAASYEQYF.

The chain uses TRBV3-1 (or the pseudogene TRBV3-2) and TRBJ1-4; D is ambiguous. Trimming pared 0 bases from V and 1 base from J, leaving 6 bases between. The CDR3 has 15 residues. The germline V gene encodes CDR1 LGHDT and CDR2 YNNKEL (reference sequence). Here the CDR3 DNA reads TGTGCCAGCAGCCAAGATACAGTAACTAATGAAAAACTGTTTTTT. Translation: CASSQDTVTNEKLFF.

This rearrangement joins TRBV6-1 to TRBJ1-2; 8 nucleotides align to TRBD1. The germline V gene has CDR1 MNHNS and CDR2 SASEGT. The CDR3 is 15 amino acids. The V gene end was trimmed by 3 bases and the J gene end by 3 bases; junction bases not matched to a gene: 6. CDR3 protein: CASSDRTGWYYGYTF. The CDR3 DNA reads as TGTGCCAGCAGTGACCGGACAGGGTGGTACTATGGCTACACCTTC.

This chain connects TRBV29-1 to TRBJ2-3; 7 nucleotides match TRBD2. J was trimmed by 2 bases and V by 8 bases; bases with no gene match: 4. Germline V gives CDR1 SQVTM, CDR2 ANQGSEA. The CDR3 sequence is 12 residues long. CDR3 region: CSLAGLTDTQYF. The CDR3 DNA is TGCAGCTTAGCGGGTCTCACAGATACGCAGTATTTT.